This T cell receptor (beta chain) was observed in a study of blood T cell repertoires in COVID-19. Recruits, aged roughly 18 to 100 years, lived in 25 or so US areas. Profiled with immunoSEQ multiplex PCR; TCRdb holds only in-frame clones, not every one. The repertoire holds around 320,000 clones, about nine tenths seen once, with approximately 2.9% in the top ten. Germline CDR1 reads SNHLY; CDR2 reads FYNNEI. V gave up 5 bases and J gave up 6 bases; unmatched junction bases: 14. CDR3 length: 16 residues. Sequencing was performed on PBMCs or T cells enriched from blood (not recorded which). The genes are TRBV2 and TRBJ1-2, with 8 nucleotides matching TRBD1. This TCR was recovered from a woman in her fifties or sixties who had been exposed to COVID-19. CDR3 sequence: CASSYEPRQGPDGYTF. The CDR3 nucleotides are TGTGCCAGCAGTTACGAACCGCGACAGGGGCCAGATGGCTACACCTTC. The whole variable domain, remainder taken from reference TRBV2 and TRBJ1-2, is EPEVTQTPSHQVTQMGQEVILRCVPISNHLYFYWYRQILGQKVEFLVSFYNNEISEKSEIFDDQFSVERPDGSNFTLKIRSTKLEDSAMYFCASSYEPRQGPDGYTFGSGTRLTVV.